The clone carrying this T cell receptor (beta chain) was detected ten times or more. No antigen is known for it. This entry is derived from a study of T cells in Graves' hyperthyroidism and ophthalmopathy. Whole-study results and caveats: Ophthalmopathy could be told apart from stable hyperthyroidism with a 13 V-J model.

This CDR3 region has 13 residues. The germline gives CDR1 MNHNS, CDR2 SASEGT. The V end lost 6 bases, the J end lost 5 bases, and 13 bases lay between the germline ends. Approximately 10 ml of fresh peripheral blood supplied the PBMCs. Amplification yielded TCR beta CDR3 regions, with RNA transcripts as the source. The HTBI primer set served for first-round RT-PCR of the TCR CDR3. One entry per CDR3 protein, called by TCRdb with MiXCR from the multiplex PCR reads. This sample has nearly 600,000 distinct CDR3 sequences, with around 14% found just once. V and J are TRBV6-1 and TRBJ1-1; D is perhaps TRBD1 (6 bases). Material for sequencing was blood. This receptor was obtained from a woman aged 25 to 39 with Graves' hyperthyroidism that later progressed to Graves' ophthalmopathy. CDR3 nucleotide sequence: TGTGCCAGCAGGGCAGGGGATGCTACTGAAGCTTTCTTT. Translating it yields CASRAGDATEAFF.